The rows below give T cell receptor beta chains drawn from one sample of a study of cytomegalovirus exposure and HLA in healthy donors. The repertoire was sequenced with immunoSEQ multiplex PCR; TCRdb's copy has only in-frame clones and lacks some. The sample yields fewer than 250,000 clones, approximately 79% seen once. The sample was PBMCs. The receptors were gathered from a woman aged 18-35 years in good health and CMV-seronegative. The CDR3 runs from the conserved cysteine through the conserved F or W. Fields, in order: CDR3 length, J gene, clone size, D gene, V gene, CDR3 DNA, CDR3 protein. The D gene is left open where the match is weak. Only part of the rows carry a size: once, few, many, or a class if the clone is expanded.

12 TRBJ2-5 . . TRBV21-1 TGTGCCAGCAGCAGGCTGAAAGAGACCCAGTACTTC CASSRLKETQYF
14 TRBJ1-1 . . TRBV7-3 TGTGCCAGCAGCTCAGACAGGACCGGCACTGAAGCTTTCTTT CASSSDRTGTEAFF
14 TRBJ2-5 once . TRBV28 TGTGCCAGCAGTCAGTCGGGGGGCGAAGAGACCCAGTACTTC CASSQSGGEETQYF
13 TRBJ1-6 . . TRBV6-5 TGTGCCAGCAGTTACGCGAAGATGGCACCCCTCCACTTT CASSYAKMAPLHF
16 TRBJ1-5 . . TRBV10-3 TGTGCCATCAGTGAGTCAGGGGGTCCTGACAATCAGCCCCAGCATTTT CAISESGGPDNQPQHF
15 TRBJ1-6 . . TRBV7-9 TGTGCCAGCAGCATCAGGGGTTCGGTTGATTCACCCCTCCACTTT CASSIRGSVDSPLHF
15 TRBJ2-1 . . TRBV6-4 TGTGCCAGCAGTGCACTAGTTGGAGGGTACAATGAGCAGTTCTTC CASSALVGGYNEQFF
13 TRBJ1-3 . . TRBV6-5 TGTGCCAGCCGCGCAGGGTTCCGAAACACCATATATTTT CASRAGFRNTIYF
16 TRBJ2-6 . . TRBV10-3 TGTGCCATCAGTGAGTCGCTAGGTTTCGGGGCCAACGTCCTGACTTTC CAISESLGFGANVLTF
14 TRBJ1-1 . . TRBV11-2 TGTGCCAGCAGCTTAGATCCCAGGAACACTGAAGCTTTCTTT CASSLDPRNTEAFF
15 TRBJ2-5 . TRBD1 TRBV14 TGTGCCAGCAGCCGAGGAAGACAGGGGGCAGAGACCCAGTACTTC CASSRGRQGAETQYF
13 TRBJ1-2 . . TRBV27 TGTGCCAGCAGTTTCCCCGGGGGCTATGGCTACACCTTC CASSFPGGYGYTF
13 TRBJ2-2 . . TRBV19 TGTGCCAGTAGTATTTGGGGAGCCGGGGAGCTGTTTTTT CASSIWGAGELFF
14 TRBJ1-1 few TRBD1 TRBV5-1 TGCGCCAGCAGTCCCGGGACAGCGAGGGTTGAAGCTTTCTTT CASSPGTARVEAFF
16 TRBJ1-1 . . TRBV5-5 TGTGCCAGCAGCCGCATTCAGGGCCGCATGAACACTGAAGCTTTCTTT CASSRIQGRMNTEAFF
14 TRBJ2-5 . . TRBV7-8 TGTGCCAGCAGCTACCTGGGGCAGGGAGAGACCCAGTACTTC CASSYLGQGETQYF
11 TRBJ1-1 . . TRBV2 TGTGCCAGCAGACCGGACAGTGAAGCTTTCTTT CASRPDSEAFF
14 TRBJ2-1 . . TRBV30 TGTGCCTGGTTCGCTAGCGTCCTTGGCAATGAGCAGTTCTTC CAWFASVLGNEQFF
15 TRBJ2-5 . . TRBV7-7 TGTGCCAGCAGCGAGCGGACGGGGACTCAAGAGACCCAGTACTTC CASSERTGTQETQYF
17 TRBJ1-1 . . TRBV9 TGTGCCAGCAGCCCTCCCGGGCGCGGGGGAGGGAACACTGAAGCTTTCTTT CASSPPGRGGGNTEAFF
14 TRBJ1-1 once TRBD1 TRBV29-1 TGCAGCGGGAAGGACAGGGGCGGGGGCACTGAAGCTTTCTTT CSGKDRGGGTEAFF
13 TRBJ1-2 . . TRBV6-5 TGTGCCAGCAGCCTTGGGACTGTCTATGGCTACACCTTC CASSLGTVYGYTF
12 TRBJ2-7 once TRBD1 TRBV28 TGTGCCTCAAAGACAGGGTCCTACGAGCAGTACTTC CASKTGSYEQYF
16 TRBJ2-5 . . TRBV6-5 TGTGCCAGCAGTTCTGACACCGCTTCTTGGCAAGAGACCCAGTACTTC CASSSDTASWQETQYF
17 TRBJ2-1 . . TRBV4-1 TGCGCCAGCAGCCAAGAAAGAGAACTAAGCTCCTACAATGAGCAGTTCTTC CASSQERELSSYNEQFF
12 TRBJ1-4 . . TRBV5-8 TGTGCCAGCAGCTTTGGAGGTGAAAAACTGTTTTTT CASSFGGEKLFF
15 TRBJ2-7 few . TRBV2 TGTGCCAGCAGATTAATGTTATCCTTCTCCTACGAGCAGTACTTC CASRLMLSFSYEQYF
13 TRBJ1-5 . . TRBV6-1 TGTGCCAGCAGTGAAGGGACACTTCAGCCCCAGCATTTT CASSEGTLQPQHF
15 TRBJ2-7 . TRBD1 TRBV27 TGTGCCAGCAGTTTAGGGACAGTAGGGCCTTACGAGCAGTACTTC CASSLGTVGPYEQYF
13 TRBJ1-2 . . TRBV27 TGTGCCAGCAGTTTATCCAGGGATGGTGGCTACACCTTC CASSLSRDGGYTF
17 TRBJ1-5 few . TRBV15 TGTGCCACCAGCAGAGCTCAAGGACACCCTAGCAATCAGCCCCAGCATTTT CATSRAQGHPSNQPQHF
13 TRBJ1-5 . . TRBV10-2 TGCGCCAGCAGTGGACTCGGCAATCAGCCCCAGCATTTT CASSGLGNQPQHF
15 TRBJ2-7 few . TRBV28 TGTGCCAGCAGTTCCCCCGGGACATTGCCCTACGAGCAGTACTTC CASSSPGTLPYEQYF
14 TRBJ2-1 . TRBD1 TRBV5-1 TGCGCCAGCAGCCCAACAGGGGCTGGGAATGAGCAGTTCTTC CASSPTGAGNEQFF
16 TRBJ2-5 . TRBD1 TRBV9 TGTGCCAGCAGCGAGCACCCGGGACAGTACCAAGAGACCCAGTACTTC CASSEHPGQYQETQYF
16 TRBJ1-3 . . TRBV19 TGTGCCAGTAGTATCAGCGACAGCATCTCTGGAAACACCATATATTTT CASSISDSISGNTIYF
17 TRBJ1-2 . TRBD1 TRBV5-1 TGCGCCAGCAGCCCGGACCCCTCAACAGGGGCTGGCTATGGCTACACCTTC CASSPDPSTGAGYGYTF
13 TRBJ2-1 few TRBD1 TRBV19 TGTGCCAGTGGTAGACAGGGGGGCAATGAGCAGTTCTTC CASGRQGGNEQFF
18 TRBJ2-2 many TRBD2 TRBV5-4 TGTGCCAGCAGCTTGAAGGTCGGGAGGACTGTAGATCCCGGGGAGCTGTTTTTT CASSLKVGRTVDPGELFF
12 TRBJ2-1 . . TRBV7-9 TGTGCCAGCAGCTCGAGGTACAATGAGCAGTTCTTC CASSSRYNEQFF
16 TRBJ2-7 . TRBD2 TRBV4-2 TGTGCCAGCAGCCCATCTAGCTTAGCGGGAGGGCACGCGCAGTACTTC CASSPSSLAGGHAQYF
12 TRBJ1-5 few . TRBV28 TGTGCCAGCAGCCCCCAGGGGCAGCCCCAGCATTTT CASSPQGQPQHF
15 TRBJ2-7 . TRBD1 TRBV28 TGTGCCAGCAGTTCACGCCGGGACAGGGATTACGAGCAGTACTTC CASSSRRDRDYEQYF
15 TRBJ1-1 . . TRBV9 TGTGCCAGCAGCGTAGATCGCGGAATGAACACTGAAGCTTTCTTT CASSVDRGMNTEAFF
14 TRBJ2-7 . . TRBV4-1 TGCGCCAGCAGCCATGTTGGCAGGACCTACGAGCAGTACTTC CASSHVGRTYEQYF
14 TRBJ2-1 once TRBD1 TRBV4-1 TGCGCCAGCAGCCAAGATGCTACAGGGGATGAGCAGTTCTTC CASSQDATGDEQFF